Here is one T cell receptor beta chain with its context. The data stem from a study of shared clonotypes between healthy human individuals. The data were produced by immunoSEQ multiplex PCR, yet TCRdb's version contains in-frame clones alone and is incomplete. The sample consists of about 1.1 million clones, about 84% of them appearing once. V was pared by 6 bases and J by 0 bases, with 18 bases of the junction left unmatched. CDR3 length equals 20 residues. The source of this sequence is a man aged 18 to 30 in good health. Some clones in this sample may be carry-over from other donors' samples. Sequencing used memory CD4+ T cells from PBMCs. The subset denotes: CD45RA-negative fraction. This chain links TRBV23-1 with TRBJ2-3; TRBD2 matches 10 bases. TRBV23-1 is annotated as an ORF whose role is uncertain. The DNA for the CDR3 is TGCGCCAGCAGCCCCCATCGGGGGACTAGCGCCCCATCTAGCACAGATACGCAGTATTTT. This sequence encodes CASSPHRGTSAPSSTDTQYF.